The 30 T cell receptor beta chains below were found in one sample sequenced in a study of post-analysis software for immune sequencing data. Findings and limits, study-wide: Compared with controls, patients had more of roughly five TRBV segments, including TRBV5-6, TRBV5-1 and TRBV20-1.

TCR beta libraries were prepared from cDNA with unique molecular identifiers. A single record per CDR3 protein comes from TCRdb applying MiXCR to the PCR reads. The data hold hundreds of thousands of distinct CDR3 sequences, with less than 35% observed a single time. No antigen is known for these receptors. Sequences were obtained from blood. These receptors were collected from a girl under 18 with multiple sclerosis.

This CDR3 reads CASSESVPLRGRLGEQFF. Here the CDR3 DNA reads TGCGCCAGCAGTGAGTCGGTACCTCTACGGGGGAGGTTGGGTGAGCAGTTCTTC. The chain employs TRBV10-1 and TRBJ2-1; D is possibly TRBD2 (6 bases). This CDR3 spans 18 amino acids. The germline gives CDR1 WNHNN, CDR2 SYGVQD (reference sequence). Trimming left V 0 bases short and J 9 bases short, with 24 bases between.

This clonotype was recorded a few times. V usage is TRBV20-1 and J usage is TRBJ2-4; D could derive from TRBD1 or TRBD2 (5 bases each). The germline CDR1 and CDR2 sequences are DFQATT and SNEGSKA (reference sequence). V was pared by 3 bases and J by 1 base, with 7 bases between. The CDR3 has 13 residues. The CDR3 region has the DNA TGCAGTGCTAGGAGGGGTGCCAAAAACATTCAGTACTTC. Translating it yields CSARRGAKNIQYF.

This clonotype was found many times. V usage is TRBV12-3 or TRBV12-4 and J usage is TRBJ2-1, with TRBD2 matching over 9 bases. This CDR3 has 16 residues. Trimming cost V 6 bases and J 5 bases; bases outside gene matches: 11. The CDR3: CASSLSGSMRNNEQFF. The CDR3 nucleotides are TGTGCCAGCAGCCTTAGCGGGAGTATGAGAAACAATGAGCAGTTCTTC.

The chain has TRBV4-1 and TRBJ2-3, with 7 bases identical to TRBD2. Trimming at V came to 4 bases and at J to 6 bases, leaving 7 bases not matched to a gene. CDR1 is MGHRA and CDR2 is YSYEKL in the germline V gene. The CDR3 is 14 amino acids. In DNA, the CDR3 is TGCGCCAGCAGCCTAGAGCGGGGCGCGGATACGCAGTATTTT. Translated: CASSLERGADTQYF.

This clonotype was detected only a few times. CDR3: CSARNWLAGVNEQFF. The CDR3 DNA sequence: TGCAGTGCTAGAAATTGGCTAGCGGGTGTCAATGAGCAGTTCTTC. The chain combines TRBV20-1 with TRBJ2-1; 8 bases match TRBD2. Losses at the gene ends were 2 bases for V and 6 bases for J; bases not matched to a gene: 9. The germline V gene encodes CDR1 DFQATT and CDR2 SNEGSKA (reference sequence). This CDR3 contains 15 residues.

This clonotype showed up just a few times. This sequence joins TRBV28 and TRBJ2-1, with D possibly matching TRBD2 (6 bases). The CDR3 totals 18 residues. Germline V gives CDR1 MDHEN, CDR2 SYDVKM. Between the trimmed V and J ends, which lost 3 bases and 0 bases, there was a span of 18 bases. Written as DNA, the CDR3 is TGTGCCAGCAGTTTGGTTCCCCTAGCGTTGAGCTCCTACAATGAGCAGTTCTTC. It is translated as CASSLVPLALSSYNEQFF.

As regards this clonotype: Compared with germline, one end of the junction differs, possibly owing to a read error. V usage is TRBV20-1 and J usage is TRBJ2-3, with D maybe TRBD1 (6 bases). In germline, CDR1 is DFQATT, CDR2 SNEGSKA (reference sequence). This CDR3 spans 14 amino acids. Here the CDR3 reads CSVRSRGPLDTQYF. The CDR3 coding sequence is TGCAGTGTTAGATCCAGGGGACCCCTAGATACGCAGTATTTT.

The chain has TRBV6-5 and TRBJ2-7, with D possibly TRBD1 on 5 matching bases. Trimming took off 0 bases at V and 6 bases at J, with 15 bases between the two ends. Per the germline V gene, CDR1 is MNHEY and CDR2 is SVGAGI. CDR3 length: 15 amino acids. The CDR3 nucleotides are TGTGCCAGCAGTTACTCGAATCAGGGCCTGGCCGAGCAGTACTTC. The encoded protein is CASSYSNQGLAEQYF.

This clonotype was seen a few times. The chain recombines TRBV10-3 with TRBJ2-1; 9 positions agree with TRBD2. The CDR3 has 16 residues. Germline V lookup: CDR1 ENHRY, CDR2 SYGVKD. The trim removed 8 bases at V and 7 bases at J, leaving 15 bases unmatched. CDR3 residues: CAIRERAREGRNEQFF. For the CDR3, the DNA is TGTGCCATCCGCGAAAGGGCGCGGGAGGGGAGGAATGAGCAGTTCTTC.

This clonotype was seen many times. The chain has TRBV5-1 and TRBJ2-3; D not certain. This CDR3 is 17 amino acids long. The germline gives CDR1 SGHRS, CDR2 YFSETQ. Trimming stripped 3 bases from V and 1 base from J, with 18 bases between. This CDR3 reads CASSSNKILGGTDTQYF. The CDR3 DNA sequence: TGCGCCAGCAGCTCCAACAAGATCCTAGGTGGCACAGATACGCAGTATTTT.

This clonotype came up a few times. This clone may be a read error of a much larger clone one base away. The chain links TRBV7-2 to TRBJ2-1; tentatively, D is TRBD2 (6 bases). This CDR3 contains 16 residues. Germline V gene sequence: CDR1 SGHTA, CDR2 FQGNSA. The CDR3 region is CASSLALASSYNGQFF. The CDR3 DNA follows: TGTGCCAGCAGCTTAGCGCTAGCGAGCTCCTACAATGGGCAGTTCTTC.

Many counts were recorded for this clonotype. The V call is TRBV6-5, the J call TRBJ1-5; tentative D call: TRBD1 (5 bases). The CDR3 loop spans 15 amino acids. Germline lookup yields CDR1 MNHEY and CDR2 SVGAGI. Trimming removed 0 bases at V and 4 bases at J, with 10 bases between. DNA of the CDR3: TGTGCCAGCAGTTACTCGGGGGGGGTAAATCAGCCCCAGCATTTT. Translating gives CASSYSGGVNQPQHF.

The chain combines TRBV29-1 with TRBJ2-5, with D possibly TRBD1 on 5 matching bases. The end of the DNA fits TRBJ2-7 better, so the J call may be wrong. The germline V gene encodes CDR1 SQVTM and CDR2 ANQGSEA. There are 13 residues in the CDR3. The DNA of the CDR3 is TGCAGCGGGACGGTAACAGGTGGAAACGAGCAGTACTTC. Protein product: CSGTVTGGNEQYF.

This clonotype appeared many times. The genes are TRBV20-1 and TRBJ2-5, with 7 bases lining up with TRBD2. The CDR3 is 11 amino acids. The germline gives CDR1 DFQATT, CDR2 SNEGSKA (reference sequence). The CDR3 nucleotides read TGCGGGTTAGCGGGTCGGGAGACCCAGTACTTC. This gives the protein CGLAGRETQYF.

The chain joins TRBV6-5 to TRBJ1-1, with 8 nucleotides matching TRBD1. The V gene end was trimmed by 5 bases and the J gene end by 1 base; junction bases not matched to a gene: 6. The CDR3 is 15 residues long. Germline-derived CDR1 and CDR2 are MNHEY and SVGAGI. CDR3 loop: CASSQTTGANTEAFF. Written as DNA, the CDR3 is TGTGCCAGCAGTCAGACGACAGGGGCGAACACTGAAGCTTTCTTT.

This clonotype was picked up a small number of times. The V and J genes are TRBV11-2 and TRBJ2-5; D assignment may be TRBD1 or TRBD2 (6 bases each). V gave up 8 bases and J gave up 4 bases, with 8 bases separating them. This CDR3 is 11 amino acids long. Germline V gene lookup returns CDR1 SGHAT and CDR2 FQNNGV. This CDR3 is CASRGLETQYF. CDR3 DNA sequence: TGTGCCAGCCGGGGGCTAGAGACCCAGTACTTC.

Here the CDR3 DNA reads TGTGCCAGCAGTTTAGCGTACCGGGGCCCGAACACCGGGGAGCTGTTTTTT. Translation: CASSLAYRGPNTGELFF. This chain uses TRBV28 with TRBJ2-2; either TRBD1 or TRBD2 may supply D (5 bases each). CDR1 MDHEN and CDR2 SYDVKM come from the germline V gene. V was shortened by 2 bases and J by 0 bases, with 13 bases between the two germline ends. The CDR3 spans 17 residues.

The rearrangement joins TRBV10-3 to TRBJ2-5, with 7 bases lining up with TRBD1. Germline V gives CDR1 ENHRY, CDR2 SYGVKD. Germline trimming cut 5 bases from V and 2 bases from J; bases unmatched to any gene: 5. The CDR3 is made up of 14 amino acids. In DNA form, the CDR3 reads TGTGCCATCAGTCGGACAGGCGAACAAGAGACCCAGTACTTC. Translated, it gives CAISRTGEQETQYF.

This clonotype was counted between two and nine times. The chain has TRBV5-1 and TRBJ2-3; 14 bases agree with TRBD2. CDR3 size: 18 residues. J lost 2 bases, V lost 3 bases, and 8 bases had no gene match. Germline loops: CDR1 SGHRS, CDR2 YFSETQ. The CDR3 nucleotides are TGCGCCAGCAGCTCCGGACTAGCGGGGGGCGGCGCCACAGATACGCAGTATTTT. Translated: CASSSGLAGGGATDTQYF.

J is TRBJ2-1 and V is TRBV27; D is possibly TRBD1 (6 bases). Germline lookup yields CDR1 MNHEY and CDR2 SMNVEV (reference sequence). The CDR3 spans 15 residues. Trimming pared 5 bases from V and 2 bases from J, leaving 13 bases between. Here the CDR3 reads CASSPRDTPYNEQFF. CDR3 coding DNA: TGTGCCAGCAGTCCTAGGGACACCCCCTACAATGAGCAGTTCTTC.

With regard to this clonotype: This may come from a read error, since a much larger clone is one base off. J is TRBJ2-4 and V is TRBV6-5; TRBD1 matches 9 bases. The CDR3 consists of 14 residues. V lost 6 bases, J lost 13 bases, and 13 bases stayed unmatched. Looked up from germline, CDR1 is MNHEY and CDR2 is SVGAGI. Here the CDR3 DNA reads TGTGCCAGCAGGATCACAGGGGGCTCCTACGGGCAGTACTTC. Residues: CASRITGGSYGQYF.

This clonotype was detected only a few times. This chain connects TRBV10-3 to TRBJ2-7; D might be TRBD1 (5 bases). The CDR3 totals 15 residues. Trimming stripped 4 bases from V and 6 bases from J, with 19 bases between. CDR1 is ENHRY, CDR2 SYGVKD, per germline. The CDR3 loop reads CAISALGQVGGEQYF. The CDR3 DNA follows: TGTGCCATCAGTGCTTTGGGGCAGGTTGGCGGCGAGCAGTACTTC.

The chain is built from TRBV15 and TRBJ2-1; D gene ambiguous. V gave up 3 bases and J gave up 0 bases, with 6 bases separating them. Germline lookup yields CDR1 LNHNV and CDR2 YYDKDF (reference sequence). This CDR3 spans 14 amino acids. This chain's CDR3 is CATSSGSSYNEQFF. In nucleotides, the CDR3 is TGTGCCACCAGCAGTGGTAGCTCCTACAATGAGCAGTTCTTC.

This clonotype has only a few counts. The gene calls are TRBV6-2 or TRBV6-3 and TRBJ2-1; D might be TRBD1 (6 bases). The V and J ends lost 5 bases and 11 bases respectively, with 13 bases between them. The CDR3 totals 12 residues. Germline-derived CDR1 and CDR2 are MNHEY and SVGEGT. The CDR3, as DNA: TGTGCCAGCAGTATATCCGGGACAAAGCAGTTCTTC. The encoded protein is CASSISGTKQFF.

The chain employs TRBV15 and TRBJ2-5, with TRBD2 matching over 12 bases. Germline V gene sequence: CDR1 LNHNV, CDR2 YYDKDF (reference sequence). The CDR3 is 15 amino acids. The J segment lost 4 bases and the V segment lost 3 bases, leaving 3 bases of the junction unmatched. CDR3 nucleotides: TGTGCCACCAGCAGGACTAGCGGGGGAGGAGAGACCCAGTACTTC. Translated: CATSRTSGGGETQYF.

About this clonotype itself: Since a much larger clone is just one base distant, this may be a read error. The rearrangement links TRBV12-3 or TRBV12-4 to TRBJ2-3; the D gene is possibly TRBD1 (6 bases). Trimming took off 2 bases at V and 3 bases at J, with 9 bases between the two ends. This CDR3 spans 14 amino acids. The chain's CDR3 is CASSLNRATDTQYF. The CDR3 DNA reads TGTGCCAGCAGTTTAAACAGGGCGACAGATACGCAGTATTTT.

The chain links TRBV12-3 or TRBV12-4 to TRBJ2-7; the D gene is possibly TRBD1 (6 bases). Trimming stripped 4 bases from V and 2 bases from J, with 12 bases between. The CDR3 has 14 residues. CDR3 protein: CASSWGHPPYEQYF. The CDR3 coding sequence is TGTGCCAGCAGTTGGGGACATCCCCCCTACGAGCAGTACTTC.

This clonotype was observed a handful of times. This rearrangement joins TRBV6-6 to TRBJ2-5; TRBD1 aligns across 9 bases. Germline trimming cut 10 bases from V and 1 base from J; bases unmatched to any gene: 4. Per the germline V gene, CDR1 is MNHNY and CDR2 is SVGAGI (reference sequence). This CDR3 is built from 13 residues. The CDR3 DNA sequence: TGTGCCACCCGACAGGGGGTCCAAGAGACCCAGTACTTC. Translating it yields CATRQGVQETQYF.

This clonotype was found a few times. J is TRBJ2-1 and V is TRBV3-1; D is ambiguous. The CDR3 loop spans 13 amino acids. The V and J ends lost 4 bases and 3 bases respectively, with 7 bases between them. Germline V CDR1 and CDR2: LGHDT, YNNKEL (reference sequence). The CDR3 DNA sequence: TGTGCCAGCAGCCCACCCCTCTACAATGAGCAGTTCTTC. Protein sequence: CASSPPLYNEQFF.

The V and J genes are TRBV6-1 and TRBJ2-5; TRBD2 matches 9 bases. The CDR3 runs to 13 residues. CDR1 and CDR2 (germline): MNHNS, SASEGT. V shed 10 bases and J 2 bases; nucleotides not matched to a gene: 5. The CDR3 nucleotides read TGTGCCACCAGACTAGCGGCGCAAGAGACCCAGTACTTC. Its protein product is CATRLAAQETQYF.